The clone carrying this TCR beta chain was found a few times. These data belong to a study of identical twins. A template switching step contributed a universal primer site, while unique molecular identifiers were present in the cDNA. In TCRdb, the 5' RACE reads were re-called with MiXCR into one record per CDR3 protein. In the table there are some 440,000 distinct CDR3 sequences, 20% to 30% of which are singletons. The data also belong to a second study, concerning T cells expressing NK-cell markers. This second report adds: A range of about 1.0-7.0% of CD8+ T cells consisted of dominant NKG2C+ clonotypes in a handful of donors. The CD3+CD56-NKG2C+ fraction was also led by these clonotypes in several donors.

Sequencing was performed on CD4+ T cells sorted from blood. This sequence was found in a woman between 18 and 30 years old in good health.

DNA of the CDR3: TGCGCCAGCAGCCAGGTTCGGGATACAGGGACAAAACTGTTTTTT. Amino acids: CASSQVRDTGTKLFF. This chain connects TRBV4-1 to TRBJ1-4, with a tentative D call TRBD1 (6 bases). The CDR3 length is 15 residues. Trimming took off 3 bases at V and 10 bases at J, with 18 bases between the two ends. CDR1 and CDR2 from the germline V gene are MGHRA and YSYEKL.